The 10 T cell receptor beta chains listed next were all sequenced from one sample in a study of T cells after yellow fever vaccination. TCRdb reprocessed the 5' RACE reads via MiXCR and lists one record per CDR3 protein. The data hold hundreds of thousands of distinct CDR3 sequences, with roughly an eighth observed a single time. Here the sequenced sample was PBMCs, taken on the day of the yellow fever booster vaccination. The receptor source for this set is a man aged 25-45 years who received the YFV17D yellow fever vaccine.

This clonotype has more than one count but fewer than ten. The chain combines TRBV29-1 with TRBJ2-4; tentative D call: TRBD2 (6 bases). CDR1 is SQVTM, CDR2 ANQGSEA, per germline. Trimming removed 6 bases from V and 5 bases from J, with 11 bases in between. The CDR3 consists of 12 residues. The CDR3 region is CSVTGTQNIQYF. In nucleotides, the CDR3 is TGCAGCGTCACCGGGACTCAAAACATTCAGTACTTC.

This clonotype came up many times. The chain employs TRBV7-3 and TRBJ2-3; D may be TRBD1 or TRBD2 (5 bases each). The J call may be in error: the DNA end matches TRBJ2-5 better. The CDR3 sequence is 11 residues long. From germline, CDR1 is SGHTA and CDR2 FQGTGA. The CDR3 loop is CASSEGDTQYF. The CDR3 DNA reads TGTGCCAGCAGTGAAGGGGACACCCAGTACTTC.

This clonotype was seen many times. This chain connects TRBV7-9 to TRBJ1-6; TRBD1 might be the D (6 bases). The CDR3 is 12 amino acids. Germline V gene sequence: CDR1 SEHNR, CDR2 FQNEAQ (reference sequence). Deletions cut 7 bases from V and 13 bases from J, with 14 bases between. Written as DNA, the CDR3 is TGTGCCAGCAAACCGGACAGTTCTCCCCTCCACTTT. Translating it yields CASKPDSSPLHF.

This chain uses TRBV20-1 with TRBJ2-1; 9 bases align to TRBD2. Germline V CDR1 and CDR2: DFQATT, SNEGSKA (reference sequence). The CDR3 spans 17 residues. With 0 bases clipped from V and 4 bases from J, the junction kept 10 bases outside the gene matches. CDR3 nucleotide sequence: TGCAGTGCTAGAGATCCTCGGGGGCGGGAGGGTTACAATGAGCAGTTCTTC. Its protein is CSARDPRGREGYNEQFF.

This clonotype was detected a few times. V and J are TRBV6-5 and TRBJ2-7, with D tentatively TRBD1 (5 bases). V dropped 2 bases and J dropped 3 bases, with 8 bases sitting between them. This CDR3 spans 13 amino acids. CDR1 MNHEY and CDR2 SVGAGI come from the germline V gene. The CDR3 DNA reads as TGTGCCAGCAGTTACGGGGCAGACTACGAGCAGTACTTC. Residues: CASSYGADYEQYF.

This clonotype was seen a handful of times. The chain recombines TRBV10-3 with TRBJ2-2; D is tentatively TRBD1 or TRBD2 (5 bases each). V was trimmed by 4 bases and J by 5 bases, leaving 8 bases between them. The CDR3 is 13 residues long. Per the germline V gene, CDR1 is ENHRY and CDR2 is SYGVKD. The CDR3 DNA reads TGTGCCATCAGTGGGGACCGGACCGGGGAGCTGTTTTTT. Translating gives CAISGDRTGELFF.

The rearrangement uses TRBV15 and TRBJ2-5; no reliable D call. The CDR3 has 13 amino acids. Per germline, CDR1 LNHNV and CDR2 YYDKDF (reference sequence). The V and J ends lost 0 bases and 1 base respectively, with 3 bases between them. CDR3 coding DNA: TGTGCCACCAGCAGAGATTTCCAAGAGACCCAGTACTTC. This codes for CATSRDFQETQYF. Using reference TRBV15 and TRBJ2-5 for the parts outside the CDR3, the full variable domain is DAMVIQNPRYQVTQFGKPVTLSCSQTLNHNVMYWYQQKSSQAPKLLFHYYDKDFNNEADTPDNFQSRRPNTSFCFLDIRSPGLGDTAMYLCATSRDFQETQYFGPGTRLLVL.

This clonotype was observed a few times. This chain connects TRBV2 to TRBJ2-3, with 7 positions matching TRBD2. Germline CDR1 is SNHLY and CDR2 is FYNNEI. The trim removed 2 bases at V and 2 bases at J, leaving 7 bases unmatched. The CDR3 has 16 residues. CDR3 loop: CASSERLADFTDTQYF. The CDR3 DNA reads TGTGCCAGCAGTGAAAGGCTAGCGGACTTCACAGATACGCAGTATTTT.

V usage is TRBV12-3 or TRBV12-4 and J usage is TRBJ1-5; D is ambiguous. There are 10 residues in the CDR3. V was clipped by 8 bases and J by 4 bases, with 3 bases between them. Written as DNA, the CDR3 is TGTGCCAGCGGAAATCAGCCCCAGCATTTT. It specifies CASGNQPQHF.

The chain carries TRBV5-1 and TRBJ2-3; TRBD2 agrees at 12 bases. This CDR3 has 14 residues. Germline V lookup: CDR1 SGHRS, CDR2 YFSETQ. Trimming at V came to 7 bases and at J to 4 bases, leaving 4 bases not matched to a gene. The CDR3: CASRLAGGSDTQYF. The CDR3 nucleotides read TGCGCCAGCCGGCTAGCGGGAGGGTCAGATACGCAGTATTTT.